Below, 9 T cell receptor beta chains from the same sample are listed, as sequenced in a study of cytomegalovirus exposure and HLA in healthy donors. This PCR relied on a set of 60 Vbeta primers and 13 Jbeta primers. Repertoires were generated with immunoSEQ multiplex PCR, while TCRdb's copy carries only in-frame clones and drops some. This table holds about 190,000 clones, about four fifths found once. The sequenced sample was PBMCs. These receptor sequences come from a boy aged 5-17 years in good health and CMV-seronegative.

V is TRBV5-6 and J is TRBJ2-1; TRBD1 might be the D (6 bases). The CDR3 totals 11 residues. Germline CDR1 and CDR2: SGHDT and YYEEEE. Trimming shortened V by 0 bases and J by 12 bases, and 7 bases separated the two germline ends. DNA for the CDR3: TGTGCCAGCAGCTTGGCCAGGGGGCAGTTCTTC. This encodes CASSLARGQFF.

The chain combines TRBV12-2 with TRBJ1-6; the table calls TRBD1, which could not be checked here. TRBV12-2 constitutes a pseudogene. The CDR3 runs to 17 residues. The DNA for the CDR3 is TGTGCAAGTCGCTTAAGTGGTCTCGGCAGGGGATATTCACCCCTCCACTTT. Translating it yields CASRLSGLGRGYSPLHF.

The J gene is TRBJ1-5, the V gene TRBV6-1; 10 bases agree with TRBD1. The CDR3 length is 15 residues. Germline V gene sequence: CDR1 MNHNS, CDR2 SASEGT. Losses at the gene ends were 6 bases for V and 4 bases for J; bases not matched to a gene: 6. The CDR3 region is CASRMGDRGNQPQHF. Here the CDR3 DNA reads TGTGCCAGCAGGATGGGGGACAGGGGTAATCAGCCCCAGCATTTT.

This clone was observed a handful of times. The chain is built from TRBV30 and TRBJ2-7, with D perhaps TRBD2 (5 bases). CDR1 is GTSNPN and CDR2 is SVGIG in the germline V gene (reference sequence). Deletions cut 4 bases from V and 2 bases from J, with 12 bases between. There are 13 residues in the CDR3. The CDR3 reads CAWNLATTYEQYF. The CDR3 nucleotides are TGTGCCTGGAACTTGGCGACTACCTACGAGCAGTACTTC.

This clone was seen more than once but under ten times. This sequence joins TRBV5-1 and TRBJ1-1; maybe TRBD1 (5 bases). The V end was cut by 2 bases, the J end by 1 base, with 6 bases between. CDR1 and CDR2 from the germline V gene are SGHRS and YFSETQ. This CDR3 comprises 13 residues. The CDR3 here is CASSFGQNTEAFF. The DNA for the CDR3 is TGCGCCAGCAGCTTTGGACAGAACACTGAAGCTTTCTTT.

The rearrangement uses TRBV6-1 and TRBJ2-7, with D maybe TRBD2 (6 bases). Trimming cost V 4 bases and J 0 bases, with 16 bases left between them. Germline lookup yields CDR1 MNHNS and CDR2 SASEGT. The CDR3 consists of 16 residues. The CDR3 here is CASSATGAPSSYEQYF. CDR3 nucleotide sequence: TGTGCCAGCAGTGCGACGGGAGCACCTAGCTCCTACGAGCAGTACTTC.

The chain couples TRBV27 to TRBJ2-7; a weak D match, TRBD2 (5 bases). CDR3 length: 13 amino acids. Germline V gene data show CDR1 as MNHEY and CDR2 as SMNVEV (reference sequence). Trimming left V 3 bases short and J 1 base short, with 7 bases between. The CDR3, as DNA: TGTGCCAGCAGTTTGAGGGAATCCTACGAGCAGTACTTC. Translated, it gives CASSLRESYEQYF.

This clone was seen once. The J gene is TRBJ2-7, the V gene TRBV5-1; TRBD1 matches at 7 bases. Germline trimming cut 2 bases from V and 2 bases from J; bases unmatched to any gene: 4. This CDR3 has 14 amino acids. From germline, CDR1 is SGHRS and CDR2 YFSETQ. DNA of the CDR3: TGCGCCAGCAGCTTACCGGGACAGACCTACGAGCAGTACTTC. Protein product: CASSLPGQTYEQYF. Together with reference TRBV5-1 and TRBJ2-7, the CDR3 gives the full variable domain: KAGVTQTPRYLIKTRGQQVTLSCSPISGHRSVSWYQQTPGQGLQFLFEYFSETQRNKGNFPGRFSGRQFSNSRSEMNVSTLELGDSALYLCASSLPGQTYEQYFGPGTRLTVT.

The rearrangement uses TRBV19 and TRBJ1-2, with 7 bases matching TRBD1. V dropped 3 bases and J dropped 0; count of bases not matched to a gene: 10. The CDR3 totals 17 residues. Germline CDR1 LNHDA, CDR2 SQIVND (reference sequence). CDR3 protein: CASSIEDRDRANYGYTF. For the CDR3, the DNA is TGTGCCAGTAGTATTGAAGACCGGGACAGAGCTAACTATGGCTACACCTTC.